Sequencing of this T cell receptor beta chain was carried out in a study of T cell repertoires in ileal Crohn's disease. At the level of the study: About half received postoperative treatment, 10 to 11 with thiopurines and around 18 anti-TNF. At postoperative colonoscopy, neoterminal ileum biopsies were taken as M6.

CDR1 is SNHLY and CDR2 is FYNNEI in the germline V gene. This CDR3 is built from 14 residues. V trimming: 6 bases; J trimming: 7 bases; junction bases outside the gene matches: 8. Clones were read by immunoSEQ multiplex PCR, and TCRdb kept only the in-frame ones, dropping some. Of about 7,200 clones listed, 55% to 85% are singletons. Points on this clone: Its antigen remains unknown.

Specified time point: neoterminal ileum biopsy at postoperative endoscopy, about 6 months after surgery. Points from the study as a whole: All patients with clonality above 26.8% had endoscopic recurrence. Active smokers at surgery had more clonal expansions than non-smokers.

This chain connects TRBV2 to TRBJ2-7; 11 nucleotides match TRBD2. The material sequenced was ileal tissue. The receptor comes from an adult with Crohn's disease. The CDR3, as DNA: TGTGCCAGCAGAACTAGCGGGGGAGCGAAGGAGCAGTACTTC. Protein sequence: CASRTSGGAKEQYF.